These T cell receptor beta chains were read from a single sample in a study of T-cell memory formation after mild COVID-19. TCRdb reanalysed the 5' RACE reads using MiXCR and keeps one entry per CDR3 protein. Of roughly 620,000 distinct CDR3 sequences listed, roughly 18% were seen once; the top ten hold more than 10%. Sequences were obtained from PBMCs or a T cell subset sorted from them (not recorded which). Receptors were obtained from an adult woman who had mild COVID-19 (a few samples of this study predate the infection). Cell type and time point are not known. Each CDR3 is given with its conserved first and last residue. The D gene is left open where the match is weak. Clone sizes are given selectively: once, few, many, or a class where the clone is expanded.

cdr3_length d_call j_call v_call clone_size cdr3_aa cdr3_nt
17 TRBD2 TRBJ2-7 TRBV9 NA CASSERGTSGGLDEQYF TGTGCCAGCAGCGAGAGGGGGACTAGCGGAGGCCTCGACGAGCAGTACTTC
16 TRBD2 TRBJ2-5 TRBV7-9 NA CASSSLLAGSQETQYF TGTGCCAGCAGCTCACTACTAGCGGGATCACAAGAGACCCAGTACTTC
13 NA TRBJ2-7 TRBV12-3/TRBV12-4 NA CASSFGNFNEQYF TGTGCCAGCAGTTTTGGGAACTTTAACGAGCAGTACTTC
13 NA TRBJ1-1 TRBV29-1 NA CSARDRSNTEAFF TGCAGCGCCCGGGACCGCTCGAACACTGAAGCTTTCTTT
13 TRBD2 TRBJ2-1 TRBV29-1 few CSVGGGVYNEQFF TGCAGCGTTGGCGGGGGGGTCTACAATGAGCAGTTCTTC
14 NA TRBJ2-1 TRBV10-3 NA CAISAGFLNNEQFF TGTGCCATCAGTGCGGGGTTTCTTAACAATGAGCAGTTCTTC
15 NA TRBJ2-1 TRBV7-9 few CATTMKVTGYNEQFF TGTGCCACCACCATGAAGGTTACGGGCTACAATGAGCAGTTCTTC
15 NA TRBJ1-6 TRBV13 NA CASSTRTQMNSPLHF TGTGCCAGCAGCACCCGGACACAGATGAATTCACCCCTCCACTTT
13 TRBD1 TRBJ1-5 TRBV7-2 NA CASRQMTGHPQHF TGTGCCAGCAGGCAAATGACAGGGCACCCCCAGCATTTT
19 TRBD2 TRBJ2-1 TRBV5-1 NA CASSERTSGGASRYNEQFF TGCGCCAGCAGCGAACGGACTAGCGGGGGAGCCTCGAGATACAATGAGCAGTTCTTC
14 NA TRBJ2-7 TRBV10-3 many CAISESQDSYEQYF TGTGCCATCAGTGAGTCCCAGGACTCCTACGAGCAGTACTTC
16 TRBD1 TRBJ1-4 TRBV14 NA CASSQEGTGRPEKLFF TGTGCCAGCAGCCAAGAGGGGACAGGGAGACCAGAAAAACTGTTTTTT
15 TRBD1 TRBJ1-5 TRBV18 NA CASSPAGGSNQPQHF TGTGCCAGCTCACCGGCAGGGGGAAGCAATCAGCCCCAGCATTTT
16 NA TRBJ1-5 TRBV6-6 NA CASSYSGGLGNQPQHF TGTGCCAGCAGTTACTCGGGGGGGTTGGGCAATCAGCCCCAGCATTTT
15 NA TRBJ2-5 TRBV30 NA CAWAAIGTKQETQYF TGTGCCTGGGCGGCCATCGGGACAAAACAAGAGACCCAGTACTTC
16 NA TRBJ1-1 TRBV9 NA CASSDRERSMNTEAFF TGTGCCAGCAGCGACAGGGAAAGGAGCATGAACACTGAAGCTTTCTTT
13 NA TRBJ1-2 TRBV7-9 many CASSPQGEGGYTF TGTGCCAGCAGCCCACAGGGAGAGGGTGGCTACACCTTC
19 NA TRBJ2-1 TRBV5-1 few CASSGRDRGGLANYNEQFF TGCGCCAGCAGCGGCCGGGACAGGGGTGGACTAGCGAACTACAATGAGCAGTTCTTC
14 NA TRBJ2-1 TRBV19 few CASSRDTTYNEQFF TGTGCCAGTAGTAGGGACACGACCTACAATGAGCAGTTCTTC
13 NA TRBJ1-2 TRBV20-1 few CSALHGAYYGYTF TGCAGTGCTCTCCATGGGGCTTACTATGGCTACACCTTC
13 NA TRBJ2-1 TRBV6-6 NA CASPYRGGHEQFF TGTGCCAGCCCCTATAGGGGGGGCCATGAGCAGTTCTTC
15 TRBD1 TRBJ2-3 TRBV29-1 few CSVAFGQGAGDTQYF TGCAGCGTCGCCTTTGGACAGGGGGCGGGAGATACGCAGTATTTT
17 TRBD2 TRBJ2-3 TRBV5-1 few CASSPKSGRSGTDTQYF TGCGCCAGCAGCCCGAAAAGCGGGAGAAGTGGTACAGATACGCAGTATTTT
15 TRBD2 TRBJ2-4 TRBV12-3/TRBV12-4 few CASSFSGGAKNIQYF TGTGCCAGCAGTTTTAGCGGGGGGGCCAAAAACATTCAGTACTTC
15 NA TRBJ1-6 TRBV7-2 few CASSERQRINSPLHF TGTGCCAGCAGCGAACGACAGAGGATTAATTCACCCCTCCACTTT
16 NA TRBJ2-3 TRBV7-9 NA CASSPFVSGYTDTQYF TGTGCCAGCAGCCCCTTTGTTAGCGGATACACAGATACGCAGTATTTT
13 NA TRBJ1-2 TRBV20-1 few CSATSTVNYGYTF TGCAGTGCAACTTCGACGGTCAACTATGGCTACACCTTC
14 TRBD2 TRBJ2-5 TRBV12-3/TRBV12-4 many CASSLSGAQETQYF TGTGCCAGCAGTCTCAGCGGGGCCCAAGAGACCCAGTACTTC
15 NA TRBJ2-3 TRBV4-3 NA CASSSAIRSTDTQYF TGCGCCAGCAGTTCTGCGATCCGTAGCACAGATACGCAGTATTTT
15 TRBD1 TRBJ2-6 TRBV7-3 NA CASSPDRRGANVLTF TGTGCCAGCAGTCCGGACAGGCGCGGGGCCAACGTCCTGACTTTC
16 TRBD2 TRBJ2-1 TRBV6-2/TRBV6-3 NA CASTPRAGGPWNEQFF TGTGCCAGCACTCCAAGAGCGGGAGGGCCGTGGAATGAGCAGTTCTTC
13 NA TRBJ2-7 TRBV3-1 NA CASSQDAPPVEYF TGTGCCAGCAGCCAAGATGCCCCTCCAGTTGAGTACTTC
16 NA TRBJ2-7 TRBV7-8 NA CASSLGLGWSSYEQYF TGTGCCAGCAGCTTAGGGCTCGGGTGGTCCTCCTACGAGCAGTACTTC
15 NA TRBJ1-6 TRBV5-1 few CASSQTGENNSPLHF TGCGCCAGCAGCCAAACCGGAGAGAATAATTCACCCCTCCACTTT
15 NA TRBJ2-3 TRBV19 NA CASSIRGASTDTQYF TGTGCCAGTAGTATTAGGGGGGCTAGCACAGATACGCAGTATTTT
14 NA TRBJ1-5 TRBV7-9 NA CASSQDGRNQPQHF TGTGCCAGCAGCCAAGACGGACGCAATCAGCCCCAGCATTTT
15 NA TRBJ2-2 TRBV7-6 few CASSLDSGPAGELFF TGTGCCAGCAGCTTAGATTCAGGGCCCGCCGGGGAGCTGTTTTTT
15 NA TRBJ2-7 TRBV5-6 few CASAELGTQSYEQYF TGTGCCAGCGCCGAGCTCGGGACACAATCCTACGAGCAGTACTTC
17 TRBD2 TRBJ2-1 TRBV24-1 NA CATSDIGLAGRYNEQFF TGTGCCACCAGTGACATCGGACTAGCGGGGCGCTACAATGAGCAGTTCTTC
15 TRBD1 TRBJ1-3 TRBV5-1 NA CASSLDWGQGNTIYF TGCGCCAGCAGCTTGGACTGGGGACAGGGAAACACCATATATTTT
14 NA TRBJ2-5 TRBV12-3/TRBV12-4 few CASSSRDWEETQYF TGTGCCAGCAGTTCCCGGGACTGGGAAGAGACCCAGTACTTC
12 NA TRBJ2-1 TRBV24-1 NA CATSDWQSEQFF TGTGCCACCAGTGATTGGCAGTCTGAGCAGTTCTTC
12 NA TRBJ2-1 TRBV12-3/TRBV12-4 NA CASSLSYLGQFF TGTGCCAGCAGTTTATCCTATCTGGGGCAGTTCTTC
14 NA TRBJ2-3 TRBV6-5 few CASSYETAADTQYF TGTGCCAGCAGTTACGAAACAGCGGCAGATACGCAGTATTTT
16 TRBD2 TRBJ2-1 TRBV7-8 NA CASSLLGRGVNNEQFF TGTGCCAGCAGCTTGCTTGGGCGGGGGGTAAACAATGAGCAGTTCTTC
16 TRBD1 TRBJ1-5 TRBV24-1 NA CATSDSRDRRDQPQHF TGTGCCACCAGTGATTCCCGGGACAGGAGGGATCAGCCCCAGCATTTT
14 TRBD1 TRBJ2-5 TRBV7-9 few CASSFRQGKETQYF TGTGCCAGCAGCTTCAGACAGGGAAAAGAGACCCAGTACTTC
18 TRBD2 TRBJ2-7 TRBV6-5 NA CASSPQPILAGGVDEQYF TGTGCCAGCAGCCCCCAACCGATCCTAGCGGGGGGAGTCGACGAGCAGTACTTC
14 NA TRBJ2-1 TRBV7-2 NA CASSLATALNEQFF TGTGCCAGCAGCTTAGCCACAGCCCTCAATGAGCAGTTCTTC
16 TRBD2 TRBJ2-1 TRBV24-1 few CATSDPSGSKYNEQFF TGTGCCACCAGTGACCCCAGCGGGAGCAAGTACAATGAGCAGTTCTTC
14 NA TRBJ1-2 TRBV24-1 NA CATSDSTGNYGYTF TGTGCCACCAGTGATTCTACCGGAAACTATGGCTACACCTTC
19 TRBD1 TRBJ1-3 TRBV7-9 NA CASSLGFRDSPHSGNTIYF TGTGCCAGCAGCTTAGGTTTCCGGGACAGCCCCCACTCTGGAAACACCATATATTTT
14 NA TRBJ2-5 TRBV5-1 NA CASSSTPARETQYF TGCGCCAGCAGCTCCACGCCGGCGAGGGAGACCCAGTACTTC